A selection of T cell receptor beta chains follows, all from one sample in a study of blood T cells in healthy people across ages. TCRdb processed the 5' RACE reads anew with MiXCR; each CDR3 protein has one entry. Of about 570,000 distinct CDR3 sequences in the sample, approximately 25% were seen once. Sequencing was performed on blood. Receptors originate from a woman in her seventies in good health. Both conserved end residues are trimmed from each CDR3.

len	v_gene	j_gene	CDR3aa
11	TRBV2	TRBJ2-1	ASTEGGYNEQF
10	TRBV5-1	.	ASGEPSGEQF
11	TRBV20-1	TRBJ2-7	SAQWAGGPEQY
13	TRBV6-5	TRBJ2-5	ASKLGQGGSETQY
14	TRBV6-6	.	ASSPPGARRTNEQF
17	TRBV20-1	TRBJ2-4	SASVGTSGGALAKNIQY
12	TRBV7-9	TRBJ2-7	ASSLERDIGEQY
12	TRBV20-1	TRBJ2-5	SLLAGGRLETQY
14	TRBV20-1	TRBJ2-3	SARLFPPRGAHTQY
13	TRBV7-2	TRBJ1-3	ASSSRTGAGNTIY
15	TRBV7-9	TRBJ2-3	ASSLLRGTPLADTQY
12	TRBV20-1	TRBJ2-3	SARGPGNTDTQY
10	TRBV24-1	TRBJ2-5	ATSDFRGTQY
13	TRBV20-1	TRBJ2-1	SARGDRGRDNEQF
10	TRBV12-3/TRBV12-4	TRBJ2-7	ASSFFSYEQY
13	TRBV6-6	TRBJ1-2	ASSHGTATNYGYT
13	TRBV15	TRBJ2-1	ATSRAGGLDNEQF
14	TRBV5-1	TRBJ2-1	ASSSPGLATYNEQF
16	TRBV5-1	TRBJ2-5	ASRFGTSGGQSQKTQY
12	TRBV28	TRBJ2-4	ASSIQGAKNIQY
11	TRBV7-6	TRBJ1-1	ASSRDLDTEAF
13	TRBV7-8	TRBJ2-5	ASSLRQGSFETQY
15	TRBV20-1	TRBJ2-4	STKRTSGGAAKNIQY
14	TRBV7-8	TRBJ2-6	ASSSIAPSGANILT
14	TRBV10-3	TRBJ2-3	AISGPLVGSTDTQY
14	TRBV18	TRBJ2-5	ASSPAMTPGRETQY
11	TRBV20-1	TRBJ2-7	SSKRASGYEQY
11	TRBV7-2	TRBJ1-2	ASTTTGGVGYT
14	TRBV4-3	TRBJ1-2	ASSQDFDRANYGYT
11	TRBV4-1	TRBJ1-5	ASSLEGEKPQH
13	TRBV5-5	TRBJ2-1	ASSLEWGTYNEQF
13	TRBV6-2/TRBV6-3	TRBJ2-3	ASSYSLAGGDTQY
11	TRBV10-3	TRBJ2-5	AVRLGGEETQY
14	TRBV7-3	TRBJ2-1	ASSIHSGGAVNEQF
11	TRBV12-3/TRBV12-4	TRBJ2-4	ASSRTSGNIQY
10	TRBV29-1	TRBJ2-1	SVRQAGDEQF
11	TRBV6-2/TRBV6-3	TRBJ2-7	ASRGTSSSEQY
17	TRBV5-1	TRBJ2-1	ASSLGTSGARSSYNEQF
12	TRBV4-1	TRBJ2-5	ASSQVVLAETQY
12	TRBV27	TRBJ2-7	ASSLSPAVHEQY
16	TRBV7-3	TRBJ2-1	ASSLQTTDYSSYNEQF
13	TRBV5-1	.	ASSLETSGIDEQF
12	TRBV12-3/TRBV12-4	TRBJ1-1	ASRPGQPNTEAF
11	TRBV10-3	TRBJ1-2	AISRQGKNGYT